This T cell receptor beta chain was captured by sequencing in a study of blood T cell repertoires in COVID-19. Study overall: Acute and convalescent COVID-19 specimens originated in the United States, Italy and Spain. PBMCs, B-cell-depleted T cells, or T cells provided the cDNA or gDNA that made up the material.

Measured with immunoSEQ multiplex PCR; TCRdb has only the in-frame clones, and not every one. Of 100,000 to 110,000 clones listed, around 81% are singletons. CDR1 and CDR2 (germline): LGHNA, YNFKEQ. Between the trimmed V and J ends, which lost 1 base and 2 bases, there was a span of 10 bases. This CDR3 region has 15 residues. The sequenced sample consisted of peripheral blood. This TCR derives from a middle-aged man with active or convalescent COVID-19. The chain combines TRBV4-2 with TRBJ2-3, with D uncertain. The CDR3 here is CASSQATRITDTQYF. In DNA form, the CDR3 reads TGTGCCAGCAGCCAAGCGACGCGGATCACAGATACGCAGTATTTT.